The 17 T cell receptor beta chains presented below share a single source sample, sequenced in a study of graft-versus-host responses after intestinal transplantation. Libraries were prepared by immunoSEQ multiplex PCR; TCRdb keeps only in-frame clonotypes and omits some of them. The repertoire holds 20,000 to 30,000 clones, roughly 80% seen once, with roughly 1.1% in the top ten. Sequencing used PBMCs, obtained 28 days after intestinal transplant. Receptors originate from a human patient who received an intestinal transplant, so some T cells may come from the graft donor.

This chain connects TRBV7-2 to TRBJ2-1; 7 nucleotides agree with TRBD2. V lost 8 bases, J lost 4 bases, and 8 bases stayed unmatched. Germline V gene data show CDR1 as SGHTA and CDR2 as FQGNSA. The CDR3 loop spans 14 amino acids. DNA of the CDR3: TGTGCCAGCGCACCCGGGGGGACTTACAATGAGCAGTTCTTC. This sequence encodes CASAPGGTYNEQFF.

V usage is TRBV5-1 and J usage is TRBJ2-7, with 16 bases identical to TRBD2. CDR1 SGHRS and CDR2 YFSETQ come from the germline V gene. The CDR3 is 15 amino acids. Losses at the gene ends were 3 bases for V and 7 bases for J; bases not matched to a gene: 4. This CDR3 is CASSWGLAGGNEQYF. The CDR3 DNA is TGCGCCAGCAGCTGGGGACTAGCGGGAGGGAATGAGCAGTACTTC.

V is TRBV2 and J is TRBJ2-1; D possibly uses TRBD1 or TRBD2 (5 bases each). Germline assignment: CDR1 SNHLY and CDR2 FYNNEI. V shed 1 base and J shed 13 bases, with 14 bases lying between them. The CDR3 covers 13 residues. The CDR3 sequence: CASSEDLGPLQFF. CDR3 in DNA: TGTGCCAGCAGTGAAGATCTGGGACCTCTACAGTTCTTC.

J is TRBJ1-6 and V is TRBV5-4; a possible D gene is TRBD1 (5 bases). The CDR3 consists of 14 residues. Germline V gene lookup returns CDR1 SGHNT and CDR2 YYREEE (reference sequence). Deletions cut 5 bases from V and 7 bases from J, with 13 bases between. CDR3 nucleotide sequence: TGTGCCAGCAGGTACGCAGGGTCGAATTCACCCCTCCACTTT. The encoded protein is CASRYAGSNSPLHF.

In this sample, this clone turned up a few times. V usage is TRBV5-4 and J usage is TRBJ2-7; 10 bases line up with TRBD2. Germline values: CDR1 SGHNT, CDR2 YYREEE (reference sequence). The CDR3 runs 15 residues. Losses at the gene ends were 2 bases for V and 0 bases for J; bases not matched to a gene: 2. CDR3 sequence: CASSFERGGSYEQYF. DNA for the CDR3: TGTGCCAGCAGCTTCGAGCGGGGGGGCTCCTACGAGCAGTACTTC.

This clone is a singleton in its sample. The chain has TRBV2 and TRBJ2-7, with TRBD1 matching over 8 bases. CDR3 size: 14 residues. J lost 1 base, V lost 7 bases, and 6 bases had no gene match. CDR1 is SNHLY and CDR2 is FYNNEI in the germline V gene. The DNA of the CDR3 is TGTGCCAGCACCACCGGACAGGGATCCTACGAGCAGTACTTC. It is translated as CASTTGQGSYEQYF.

This clone occurred once. The chain links TRBV6-5 to TRBJ1-2; 7 bases are a match to TRBD1. The CDR3 is 15 amino acids. Germline V gene sequence: CDR1 MNHEY, CDR2 SVGAGI. Germline trimming cut 4 bases from V and 4 bases from J; bases unmatched to any gene: 9. This CDR3 reads CASSSPLDRTYGYTF. CDR3 DNA: TGTGCCAGCAGTTCTCCTCTGGACAGGACCTATGGCTACACCTTC.

This clone showed up just once. The chain combines TRBV4-2 with TRBJ2-7, with D perhaps matching TRBD1 or TRBD2 (6 bases each). V gave up 0 bases and J gave up 5 bases, with 14 bases separating them. CDR1 is LGHNA, CDR2 YNFKEQ, per germline. The CDR3 sequence is 15 residues long. The CDR3 region has the DNA TGTGCCAGCAGCCAAGAGGACTACAGGGTGGACGAGCAGTACTTC. This sequence encodes CASSQEDYRVDEQYF.

A word on this clone: The junction does not match germline at one end; this may be a read error. The chain links TRBV19 to TRBJ2-3, with TRBD2 matching over 7 bases. Germline V gives CDR1 LNHDA, CDR2 SQIVND (reference sequence). The CDR3 is 16 amino acids. CDR3: CACSMISGVVTDTQYF. In DNA, the CDR3 is TGTGCCTGTAGTATGATAAGCGGGGTTGTCACAGATACGCAGTATTTT.

The CDR3 here is CASSRGFSYEQYF. Here the CDR3 DNA reads TGTGCCAGCAGCCGGGGGTTCTCCTACGAGCAGTACTTC. This chain connects TRBV6-5 to TRBJ2-5, with D maybe TRBD2 (6 bases). The last part of the DNA fits TRBJ2-7 better; the J call may be wrong. This CDR3 has 13 residues. Looked up from germline, CDR1 is MNHEY and CDR2 is SVGAGI.

This chain links TRBV13 with TRBJ2-3, with 8 bases aligning to TRBD2. The CDR3 loop spans 17 amino acids. CDR1 is PRHDT and CDR2 is FYEKMQ in the germline V gene (reference sequence). Trimming removed 0 bases from V and 1 base from J; junction bases left unmatched: 6. CDR3 coding DNA: TGTGCCAGCAGCTTAGGCCCGAACGGGGGGGGCACAGATACGCAGTATTTT. It yields the protein CASSLGPNGGGTDTQYF.

This clone was detected a few times. V usage is TRBV6-5 and J usage is TRBJ2-5; TRBD1 aligns across 9 bases. The germline gives CDR1 MNHEY, CDR2 SVGAGI. CDR3 size: 13 residues. After removal of 7 bases from V and 5 bases from J, the junction contained 5 bases not matched to a gene. The CDR3 sequence: CASNPTGGETQYF. The CDR3 DNA sequence: TGTGCCAGCAACCCGACAGGGGGGGAGACCCAGTACTTC.

This clone showed up just once. Other DNA variants within this sample encode the same CDR3. The genes are TRBV2 and TRBJ2-5; 13 bases agree with TRBD2. This CDR3 is 17 amino acids long. Trimming removed 4 bases from V and 5 bases from J; junction bases left unmatched: 10. Germline V gives CDR1 SNHLY, CDR2 FYNNEI. Here the CDR3 DNA reads TGTGCCAGCAGTGGGCTACTAGCGGGGGGGCCAGAGGAGACCCAGTACTTC. Protein product: CASSGLLAGGPEETQYF.

This clone was recorded once. Other nucleotide sequences from this sample produce the same CDR3. The rearrangement joins TRBV30 to TRBJ2-7; perhaps TRBD1 as D (6 bases). This CDR3 region has 16 residues. In germline, CDR1 is GTSNPN, CDR2 SVGIG (reference sequence). V was shortened by 0 bases and J by 3 bases, with 18 bases between the two germline ends. The CDR3 is CAWSVSGRGRGYEQYF. CDR3 DNA sequence: TGTGCCTGGAGTGTATCAGGTCGGGGCAGGGGCTACGAGCAGTACTTC.

On this clone: The germline gene is not matched at one end of the junction; a read error may be the cause. The J gene is TRBJ2-7, the V gene TRBV7-6, with a weak D call TRBD2 (6 bases). The CDR3 totals 14 residues. Germline V gene lookup returns CDR1 SGHVS and CDR2 FNYEAQ. The CDR3 region has the DNA TGTGTCAGCAGCCAGCGCGGGGAAAGACCCGAGCAGTACTTC. The encoded protein is CVSSQRGERPEQYF.

This clone was seen a few times. V and J are TRBV27 and TRBJ1-6; the match to TRBD1 covers 10 bases. The length of the CDR3 is 14 residues. Germline CDR1 is MNHEY and CDR2 is SMNVEV (reference sequence). J was trimmed by 10 bases and V by 7 bases; bases with no gene match: 7. CDR3 bases: TGTGCCAGCAACCCGACAGGGGGCGCGTCACCCCTCCACTTT. Translating gives CASNPTGGASPLHF.

The chain has TRBV11-2 and TRBJ2-5; 10 bases fit TRBD2. After removal of 0 bases from V and 4 bases from J, the junction contained 14 bases not matched to a gene. Per the germline V gene, CDR1 is SGHAT and CDR2 is FQNNGV. CDR3 length: 19 residues. CDR3 sequence reads: CASSLDPLPLAGEGETQYF. The CDR3 DNA is TGTGCCAGCAGCTTAGATCCCCTCCCCCTAGCGGGAGAAGGAGAGACCCAGTACTTC.